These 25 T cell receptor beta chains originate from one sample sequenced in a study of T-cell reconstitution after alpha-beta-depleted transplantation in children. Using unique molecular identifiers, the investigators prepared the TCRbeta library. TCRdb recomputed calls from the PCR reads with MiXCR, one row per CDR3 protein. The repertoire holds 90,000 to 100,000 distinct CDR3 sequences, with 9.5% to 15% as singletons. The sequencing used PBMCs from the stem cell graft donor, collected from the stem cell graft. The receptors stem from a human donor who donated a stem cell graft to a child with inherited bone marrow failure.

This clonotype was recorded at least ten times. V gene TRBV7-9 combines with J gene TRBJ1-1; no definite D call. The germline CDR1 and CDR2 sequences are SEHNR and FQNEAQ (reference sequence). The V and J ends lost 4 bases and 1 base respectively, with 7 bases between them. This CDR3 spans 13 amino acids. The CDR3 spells CASSSSGNTEAFF. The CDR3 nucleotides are TGTGCCAGCAGCTCCTCGGGGAACACTGAAGCTTTCTTT.

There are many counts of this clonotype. CDR3 DNA sequence: TGCGCCAGCACACCCACGGCGGGATGGGGGGCAGATACGCAGTATTTT. It translates to CASTPTAGWGADTQYF. The rearrangement links TRBV5-1 to TRBJ2-3, with D tentatively TRBD2 (6 bases). Germline lookup yields CDR1 SGHRS and CDR2 YFSETQ. This CDR3 comprises 16 residues. V gave up 6 bases and J gave up 4 bases, with 21 bases separating them.

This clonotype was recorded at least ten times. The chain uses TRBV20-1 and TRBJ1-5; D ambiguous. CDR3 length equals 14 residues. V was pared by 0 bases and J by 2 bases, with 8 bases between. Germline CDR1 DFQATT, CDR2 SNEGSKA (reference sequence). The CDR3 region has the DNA TGCAGTGCTAGAGATGGGGAAGGCAATCAGCCCCAGCATTTT. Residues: CSARDGEGNQPQHF.

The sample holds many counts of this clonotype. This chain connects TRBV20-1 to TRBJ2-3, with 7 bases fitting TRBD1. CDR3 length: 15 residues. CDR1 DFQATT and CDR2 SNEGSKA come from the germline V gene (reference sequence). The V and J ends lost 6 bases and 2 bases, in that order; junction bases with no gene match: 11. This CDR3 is CSAPPRDSSTDTQYF. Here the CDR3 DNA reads TGCAGTGCCCCACCCCGGGACAGTTCCACAGATACGCAGTATTTT.

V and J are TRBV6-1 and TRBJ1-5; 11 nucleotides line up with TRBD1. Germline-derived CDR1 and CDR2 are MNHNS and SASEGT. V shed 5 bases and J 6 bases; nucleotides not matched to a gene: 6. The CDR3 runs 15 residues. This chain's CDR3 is CASSMDRGPGQPQHF. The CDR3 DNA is TGTGCCAGCAGTATGGACAGGGGGCCGGGTCAGCCCCAGCATTTT.

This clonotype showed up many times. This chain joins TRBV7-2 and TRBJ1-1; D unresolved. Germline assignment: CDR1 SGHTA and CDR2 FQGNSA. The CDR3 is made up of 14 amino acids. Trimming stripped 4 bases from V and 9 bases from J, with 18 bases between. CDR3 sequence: CASSSPDTSSKAFF. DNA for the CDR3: TGTGCCAGCAGCTCCCCCGACACCTCCTCAAAAGCTTTCTTT.

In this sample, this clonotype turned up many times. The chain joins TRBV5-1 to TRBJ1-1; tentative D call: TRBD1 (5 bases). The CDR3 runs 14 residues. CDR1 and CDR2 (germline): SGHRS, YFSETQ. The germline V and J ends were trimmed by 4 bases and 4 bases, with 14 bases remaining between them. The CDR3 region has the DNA TGCGCCAGCAGCGGGTCGGGGGGGATCACTGAAGCTTTCTTT. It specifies CASSGSGGITEAFF.

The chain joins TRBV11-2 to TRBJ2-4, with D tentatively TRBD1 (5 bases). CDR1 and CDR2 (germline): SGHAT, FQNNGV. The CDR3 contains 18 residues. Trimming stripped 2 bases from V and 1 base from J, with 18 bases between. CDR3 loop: CASSLMTRNRFAKNIQYF. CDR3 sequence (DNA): TGTGCCAGCAGCTTAATGACCCGGAACAGGTTCGCCAAAAACATTCAGTACTTC.

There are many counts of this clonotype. The DNA for the CDR3 is TGTGCCAGCAGCGTAGAAGTCAGCAGGAACACCGGGGAGCTGTTTTTT. The encoded protein is CASSVEVSRNTGELFF. J is TRBJ2-2 and V is TRBV9; D gene uncertain. Per the germline V gene, CDR1 is SGDLS and CDR2 is YYNGEE. This CDR3 spans 16 amino acids. V was cut by 0 bases and J by 1 base, with 10 bases left in between.

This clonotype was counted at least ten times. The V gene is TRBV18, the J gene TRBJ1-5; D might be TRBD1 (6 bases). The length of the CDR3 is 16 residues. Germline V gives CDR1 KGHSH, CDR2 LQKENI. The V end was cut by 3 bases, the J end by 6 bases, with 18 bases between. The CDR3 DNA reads TGTGCCAGCTCACCTATGACAGTGGGGGCGGGTCAGCCCCAGCATTTT. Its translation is CASSPMTVGAGQPQHF.

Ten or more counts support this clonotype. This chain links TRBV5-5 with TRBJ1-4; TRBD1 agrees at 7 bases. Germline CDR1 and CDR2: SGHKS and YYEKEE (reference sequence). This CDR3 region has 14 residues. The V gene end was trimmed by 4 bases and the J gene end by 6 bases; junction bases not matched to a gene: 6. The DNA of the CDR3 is TGTGCCAGCAGCGTCGGGACAGCTTATGAAAAACTGTTTTTT. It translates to CASSVGTAYEKLFF.

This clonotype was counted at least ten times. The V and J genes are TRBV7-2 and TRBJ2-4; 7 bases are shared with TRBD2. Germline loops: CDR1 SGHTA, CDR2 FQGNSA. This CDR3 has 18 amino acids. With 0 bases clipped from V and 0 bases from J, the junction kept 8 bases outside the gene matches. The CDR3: CASSLAVEAGLAKNIQYF. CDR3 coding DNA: TGTGCCAGCAGCTTAGCGGTTGAAGCGGGGCTAGCCAAAAACATTCAGTACTTC.

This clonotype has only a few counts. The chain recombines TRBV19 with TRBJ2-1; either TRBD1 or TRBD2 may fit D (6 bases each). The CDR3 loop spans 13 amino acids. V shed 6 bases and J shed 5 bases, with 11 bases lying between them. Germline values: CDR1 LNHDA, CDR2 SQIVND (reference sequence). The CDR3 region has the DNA TGTGCCAGTAGGGAAGGGGGGAACAATGAGCAGTTCTTC. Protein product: CASREGGNNEQFF. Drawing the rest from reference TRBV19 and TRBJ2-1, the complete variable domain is DGGITQSPKYLFRKEGQNVTLSCEQNLNHDAMYWYRQDPGQGLRLIYYSQIVNDFQKGDIAEGYSVSREKKESFPLTVTSAQKNPTAFYLCASREGGNNEQFFGPGTRLTVL.

CDR3 sequence (DNA): TGCGCCAGCAGCTTGGCCCGCTTGGGACTAGCGGGAGGTTCAGGATCCTACAATGAGCAGTTCTTC. Its protein product is CASSLARLGLAGGSGSYNEQFF. This chain links TRBV5-1 with TRBJ2-1; 15 bases line up with TRBD2. Germline CDR1 SGHRS, CDR2 YFSETQ. V lost 0 bases and J lost 1; bases outside the gene matches: 14. This CDR3 comprises 22 residues.

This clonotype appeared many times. CDR3 region: CASRRGAYNEQFF. The DNA of the CDR3 is TGTGCCAGCAGGCGGGGTGCCTACAATGAGCAGTTCTTC. This chain links TRBV6-5 with TRBJ2-1, with D maybe TRBD2 (6 bases). Germline V lookup: CDR1 MNHEY, CDR2 SVGAGI. This CDR3 spans 13 amino acids. V was trimmed by 6 bases and J by 2 bases, leaving 8 bases between them.

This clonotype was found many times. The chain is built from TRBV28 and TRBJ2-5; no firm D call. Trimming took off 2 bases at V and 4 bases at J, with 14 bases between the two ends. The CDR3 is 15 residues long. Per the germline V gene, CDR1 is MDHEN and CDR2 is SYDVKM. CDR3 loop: CASSLTVGMGETQYF. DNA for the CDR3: TGTGCCAGCAGTTTAACCGTGGGGATGGGAGAGACCCAGTACTTC.

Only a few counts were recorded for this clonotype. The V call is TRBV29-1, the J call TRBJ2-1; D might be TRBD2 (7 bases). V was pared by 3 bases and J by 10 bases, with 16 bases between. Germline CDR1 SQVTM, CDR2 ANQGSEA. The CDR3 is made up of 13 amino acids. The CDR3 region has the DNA TGCAGCGTTGAGTCACGCCGGGGGGCCGAGCAGTTCTTC. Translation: CSVESRRGAEQFF.

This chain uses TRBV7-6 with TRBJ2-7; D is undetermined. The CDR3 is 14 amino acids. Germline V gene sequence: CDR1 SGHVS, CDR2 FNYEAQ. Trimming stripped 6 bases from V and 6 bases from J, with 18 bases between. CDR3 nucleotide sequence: TGTGCCAGCAGATTGGCGGTCTCTACGGGCGAGCAGTACTTC. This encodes CASRLAVSTGEQYF.

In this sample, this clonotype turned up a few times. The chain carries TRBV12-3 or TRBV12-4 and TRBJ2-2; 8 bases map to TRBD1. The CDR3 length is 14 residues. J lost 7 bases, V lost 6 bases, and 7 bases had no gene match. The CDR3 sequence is CASRAGTGGGELFF. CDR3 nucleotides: TGTGCCAGCAGGGCCGGGACAGGAGGCGGGGAGCTGTTTTTT.

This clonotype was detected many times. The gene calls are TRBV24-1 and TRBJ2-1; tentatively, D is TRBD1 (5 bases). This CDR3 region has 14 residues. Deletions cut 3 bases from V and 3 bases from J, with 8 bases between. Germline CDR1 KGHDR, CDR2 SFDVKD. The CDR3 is CATSDPDSYNEQFF. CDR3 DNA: TGTGCCACCAGTGATCCCGACAGCTACAATGAGCAGTTCTTC.

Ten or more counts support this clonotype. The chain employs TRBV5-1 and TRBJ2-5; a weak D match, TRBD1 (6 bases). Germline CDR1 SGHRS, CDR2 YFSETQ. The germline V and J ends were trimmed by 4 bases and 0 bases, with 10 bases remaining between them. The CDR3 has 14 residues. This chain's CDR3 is CASSPQGYQETQYF. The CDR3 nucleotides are TGCGCCAGCAGCCCCCAGGGGTACCAAGAGACCCAGTACTTC.

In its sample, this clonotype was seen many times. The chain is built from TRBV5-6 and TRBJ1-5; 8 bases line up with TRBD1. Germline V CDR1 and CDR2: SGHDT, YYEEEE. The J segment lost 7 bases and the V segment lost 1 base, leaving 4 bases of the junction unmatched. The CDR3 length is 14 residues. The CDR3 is CASSLKGQVQPQHF. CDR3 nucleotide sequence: TGTGCCAGCAGCTTGAAGGGACAGGTCCAGCCCCAGCATTTT.

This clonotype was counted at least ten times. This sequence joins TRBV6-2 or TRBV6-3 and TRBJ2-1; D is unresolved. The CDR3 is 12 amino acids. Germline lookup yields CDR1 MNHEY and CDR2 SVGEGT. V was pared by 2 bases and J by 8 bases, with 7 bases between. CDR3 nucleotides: TGTGCCAGCAGTTACCCGGCTCATGAGCAGTTCTTC. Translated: CASSYPAHEQFF.

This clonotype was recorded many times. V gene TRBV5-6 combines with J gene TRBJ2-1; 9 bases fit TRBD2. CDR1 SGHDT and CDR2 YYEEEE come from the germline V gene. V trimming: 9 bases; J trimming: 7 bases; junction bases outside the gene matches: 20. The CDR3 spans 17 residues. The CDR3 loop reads CATQQFSAGGPRNEQFF. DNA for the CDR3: TGTGCCACTCAGCAATTCTCCGCGGGAGGGCCGAGGAATGAGCAGTTCTTC.

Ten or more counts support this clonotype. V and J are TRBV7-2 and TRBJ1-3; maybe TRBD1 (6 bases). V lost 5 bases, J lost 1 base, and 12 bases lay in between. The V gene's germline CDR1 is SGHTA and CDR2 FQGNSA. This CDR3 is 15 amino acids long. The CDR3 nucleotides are TGTGCCAGCAGCCCTCAGGGGACATCTGGAAACACCATATATTTT. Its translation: CASSPQGTSGNTIYF.